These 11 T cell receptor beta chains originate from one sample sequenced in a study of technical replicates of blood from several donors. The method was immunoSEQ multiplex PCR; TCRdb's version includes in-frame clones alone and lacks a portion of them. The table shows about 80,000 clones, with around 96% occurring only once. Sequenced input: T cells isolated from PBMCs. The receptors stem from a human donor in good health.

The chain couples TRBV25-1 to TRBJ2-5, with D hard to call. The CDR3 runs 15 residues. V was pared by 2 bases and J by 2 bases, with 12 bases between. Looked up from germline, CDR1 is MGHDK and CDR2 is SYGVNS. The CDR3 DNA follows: TGTGCCAGCAGTGAACAGTCTAGGATTCAAGAGACCCAGTACTTC. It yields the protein CASSEQSRIQETQYF. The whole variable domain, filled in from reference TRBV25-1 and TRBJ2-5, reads EADIYQTPRYLVIGTGKKITLECSQTMGHDKMYWYQQDPGMELHLIHYSYGVNSTEKGDLSSESTVSRIRTEHFPLTLESARPSHTSQYLCASSEQSRIQETQYFGPGTRLLVL.

CDR3 sequence reads: CASSLSGLETQYF. CDR3 in DNA: TGTGCCAGCAGCTTGTCAGGGTTAGAGACCCAGTACTTC. The chain couples TRBV7-3 to TRBJ2-5; TRBD1 might be the D (5 bases). The CDR3 spans 13 residues. Germline V CDR1 and CDR2: SGHTA, FQGTGA. V lost 3 bases, J lost 4 bases, and 9 bases lay in between.

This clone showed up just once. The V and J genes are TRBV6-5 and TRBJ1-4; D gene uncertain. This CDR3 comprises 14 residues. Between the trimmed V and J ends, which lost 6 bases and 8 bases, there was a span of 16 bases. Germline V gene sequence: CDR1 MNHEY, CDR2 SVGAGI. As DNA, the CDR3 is TGTGCCAGCAGCCCCGGGGAGGAAGGAGAAAAACTGTTTTTT. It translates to CASSPGEEGEKLFF.

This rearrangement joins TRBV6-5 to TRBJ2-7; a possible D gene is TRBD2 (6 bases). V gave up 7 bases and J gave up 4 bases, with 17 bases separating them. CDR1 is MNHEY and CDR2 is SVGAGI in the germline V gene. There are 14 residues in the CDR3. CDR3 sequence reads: CASTLSWGGYEQYF. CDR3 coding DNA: TGTGCCAGCACCTTATCGTGGGGAGGTTACGAGCAGTACTTC.

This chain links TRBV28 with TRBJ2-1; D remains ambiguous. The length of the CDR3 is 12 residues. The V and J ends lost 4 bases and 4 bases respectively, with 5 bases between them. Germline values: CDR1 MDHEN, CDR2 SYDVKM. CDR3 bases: TGTGCCAGCAGTTCTTTATACAATGAGCAGTTCTTC. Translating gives CASSSLYNEQFF.

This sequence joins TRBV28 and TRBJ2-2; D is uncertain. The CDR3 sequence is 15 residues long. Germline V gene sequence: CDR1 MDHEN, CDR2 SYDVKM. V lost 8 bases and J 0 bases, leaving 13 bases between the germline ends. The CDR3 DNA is TGTGCCAGCGGGCTCGACGGAACGAACACCGGGGAGCTGTTTTTT. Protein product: CASGLDGTNTGELFF.

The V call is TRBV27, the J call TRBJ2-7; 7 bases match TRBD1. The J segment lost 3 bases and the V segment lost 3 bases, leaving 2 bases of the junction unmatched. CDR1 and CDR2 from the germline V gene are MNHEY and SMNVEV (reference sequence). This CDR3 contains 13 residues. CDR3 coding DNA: TGTGCCAGCAGTTTGGGACAGTACTACGAGCAGTACTTC. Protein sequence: CASSLGQYYEQYF.

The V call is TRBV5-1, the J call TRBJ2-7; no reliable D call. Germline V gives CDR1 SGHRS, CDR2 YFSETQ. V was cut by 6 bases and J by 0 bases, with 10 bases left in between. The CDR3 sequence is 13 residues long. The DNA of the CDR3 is TGCGCCAGCACGTGGCCAGGCTCCTACGAGCAGTACTTC. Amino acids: CASTWPGSYEQYF.

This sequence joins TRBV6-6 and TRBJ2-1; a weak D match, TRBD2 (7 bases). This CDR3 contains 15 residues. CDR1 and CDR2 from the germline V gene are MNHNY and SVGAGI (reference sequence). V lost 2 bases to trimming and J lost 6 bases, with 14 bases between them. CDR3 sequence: CASSYGGASTNEQFF. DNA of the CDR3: TGTGCCAGCAGTTACGGGGGGGCATCCACCAATGAGCAGTTCTTC.

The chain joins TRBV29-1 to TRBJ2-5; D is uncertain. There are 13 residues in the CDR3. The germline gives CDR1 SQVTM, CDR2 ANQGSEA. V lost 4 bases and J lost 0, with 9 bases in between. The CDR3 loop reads CSVGGSYQETQYF. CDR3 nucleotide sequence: TGCAGCGTTGGAGGCAGCTACCAAGAGACCCAGTACTTC.

CDR3 in amino acids: CASRPVAGRTDTQYF. The DNA for the CDR3 is TGTGCCAGCAGACCTGTAGCGGGACGCACAGATACGCAGTATTTT. The chain carries TRBV6-5 and TRBJ2-3, with 8 nucleotides matching TRBD2. The CDR3 is 15 residues long. CDR1 and CDR2 (germline): MNHEY, SVGAGI. The V segment lost 6 bases and the J segment 1 base; nucleotides outside the gene matches: 6.